This T cell receptor (beta chain) emerged from a study of cytotoxic CD8 clonotypes in ibrutinib-treated CLL. The V gene's germline CDR1 is SGHRS and CDR2 YFSETQ. The CDR3 runs to 15 residues. V lost 0 bases, J lost 5 bases, and 5 bases stayed unmatched. Produced via immunoSEQ multiplex PCR; TCRdb's table is partial and in-frame only. The table lists 100,000 to 150,000 clones, approximately 85% of them singletons. The chain joins TRBV5-1 to TRBJ1-1; 9 nucleotides align to TRBD1. The sequence came from a human donor with chronic lymphocytic leukemia. The sequences come from PBMCs, collected after 24 months of ibrutinib treatment. Here the CDR3 DNA reads TGCGCCAGCAGCTTGGACAGGGGGCGAGTGACTGAAGCTTTCTTT. It codes for CASSLDRGRVTEAFF.